This TCR beta chain was obtained from a study of OX40 agonist ivuxolimab in advanced cancers. This table comes from immunoSEQ multiplex PCR, and its TCRdb copy is limited to in-frame clones, with some not included. The sample holds about 83,000 clones, roughly 90% seen once. V was shortened by 8 bases and J by 2 bases, with 11 bases between the two germline ends. CDR1 and CDR2 from the germline V gene are LNHDA and SQIVND (reference sequence). CDR3 length: 13 residues. The input for sequencing was CD4+ or CD8+ T cells sorted from blood, taken in a trial of the OX40 agonist ivuxolimab. The clonotype was recovered from an adult with an advanced solid tumor such as melanoma, head and neck, liver or kidney cancer. The chain is built from TRBV19 and TRBJ2-3; the D gene is possibly TRBD2 (5 bases). The CDR3 coding sequence is TGTGCCAGTGCGGACTTTGACACAGATACGCAGTATTTT. It yields the protein CASADFDTDTQYF. The full variable domain, completed using reference TRBV19 and TRBJ2-3, is DGGITQSPKYLFRKEGQNVTLSCEQNLNHDAMYWYRQDPGQGLRLIYYSQIVNDFQKGDIAEGYSVSREKKESFPLTVTSAQKNPTAFYLCASADFDTDTQYFGPGTRLTVL.